This T cell receptor (beta chain) was found in a study of T cells after yellow fever vaccination. Study context: With SMART-Seq v4 Ultra Low Input, the fractions containing low cell numbers were prepared. Study-wide points: The booster response re-showed most primary clones: approximately 95% CD4, around 85% CD8.

The table lists this clonotype with many counts. The antigen is not known. The CDR3 extends over 11 amino acids. Trimming pared 0 bases from V and 14 bases from J, leaving 11 bases between. The V gene's germline CDR1 is SGDLS and CDR2 YYNGEE. The TCR cDNA carried a universal primer site and UMIs from 5'RACE template switching. Each CDR3 protein gets one entry after TCRdb re-called the 5' RACE reads with MiXCR. The data hold hundreds of thousands of distinct CDR3 sequences, with 3% to 4.5% observed a single time. This TCR was recovered from a man aged 18 to 29 who received the YFV17D yellow fever vaccine. This chain joins TRBV9 and TRBJ1-2; a weak D match, TRBD1 (5 bases). The sample in question was PBMCs, obtained on the day of the yellow fever booster vaccination. CDR3 sequence: CASSVGQLRTF. DNA for the CDR3: TGTGCCAGCAGCGTAGGACAGCTTCGGACCTTC.